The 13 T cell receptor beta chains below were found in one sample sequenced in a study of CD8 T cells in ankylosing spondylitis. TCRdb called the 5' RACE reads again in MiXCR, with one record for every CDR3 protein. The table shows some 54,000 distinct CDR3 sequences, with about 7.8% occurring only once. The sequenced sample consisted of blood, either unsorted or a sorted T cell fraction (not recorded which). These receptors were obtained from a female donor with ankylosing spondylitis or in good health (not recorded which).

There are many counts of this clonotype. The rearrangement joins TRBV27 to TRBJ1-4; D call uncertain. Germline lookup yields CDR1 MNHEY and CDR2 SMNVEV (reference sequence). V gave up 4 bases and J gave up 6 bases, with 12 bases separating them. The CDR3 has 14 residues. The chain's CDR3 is CASSSRSLHEKLFF. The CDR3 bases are TGTGCCAGCAGTTCCAGGAGTCTTCATGAAAAACTGTTTTTT.

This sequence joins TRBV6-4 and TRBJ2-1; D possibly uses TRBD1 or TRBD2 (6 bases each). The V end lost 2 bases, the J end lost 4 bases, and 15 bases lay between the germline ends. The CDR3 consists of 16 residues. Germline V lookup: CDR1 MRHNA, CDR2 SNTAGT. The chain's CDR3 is CASSDVTGARYNEQFF. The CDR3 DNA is TGTGCCAGCAGTGACGTTACGGGGGCCCGTTACAATGAGCAGTTCTTC.

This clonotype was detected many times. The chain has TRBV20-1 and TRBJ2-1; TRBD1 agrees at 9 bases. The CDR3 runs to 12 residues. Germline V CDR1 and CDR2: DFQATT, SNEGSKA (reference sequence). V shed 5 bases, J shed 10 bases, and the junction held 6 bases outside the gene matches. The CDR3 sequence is CSASRGQGEQFF. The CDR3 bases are TGCAGTGCTTCGCGTGGACAGGGGGAGCAGTTCTTC.

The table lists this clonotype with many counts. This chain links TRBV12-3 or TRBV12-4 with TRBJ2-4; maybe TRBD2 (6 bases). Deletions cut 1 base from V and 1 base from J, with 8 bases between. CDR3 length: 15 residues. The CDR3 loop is CASSLDGGAKNIQYF. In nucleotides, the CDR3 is TGTGCCAGCAGTTTAGATGGGGGGGCCAAAAACATTCAGTACTTC.

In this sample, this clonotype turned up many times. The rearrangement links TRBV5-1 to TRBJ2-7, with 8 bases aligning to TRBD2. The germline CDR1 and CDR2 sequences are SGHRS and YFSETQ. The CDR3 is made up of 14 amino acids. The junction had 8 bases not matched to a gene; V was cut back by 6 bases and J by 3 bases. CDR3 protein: CASNKAGANYEQYF. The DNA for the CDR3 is TGCGCCAGCAACAAAGCGGGGGCGAACTACGAGCAGTACTTC.

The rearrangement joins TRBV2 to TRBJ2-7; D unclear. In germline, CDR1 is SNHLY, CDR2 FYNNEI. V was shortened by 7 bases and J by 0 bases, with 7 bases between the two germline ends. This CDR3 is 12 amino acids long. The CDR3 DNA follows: TGTGCCAGCAAGGTCAGCTCCTACGAGCAGTACTTC. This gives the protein CASKVSSYEQYF.

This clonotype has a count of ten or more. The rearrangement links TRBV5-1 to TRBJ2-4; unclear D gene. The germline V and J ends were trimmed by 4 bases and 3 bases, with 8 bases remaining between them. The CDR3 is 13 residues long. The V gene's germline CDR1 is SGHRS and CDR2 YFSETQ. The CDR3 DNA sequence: TGCGCCAGCAGCGCGGACGTCAAAAACATTCAGTACTTC. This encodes CASSADVKNIQYF.

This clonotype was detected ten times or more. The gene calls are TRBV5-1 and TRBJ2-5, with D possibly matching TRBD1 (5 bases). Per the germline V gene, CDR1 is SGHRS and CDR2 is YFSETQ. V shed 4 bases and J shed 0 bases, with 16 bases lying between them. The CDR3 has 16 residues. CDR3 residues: CASSSTESGYQETQYF. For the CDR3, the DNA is TGCGCCAGCAGCAGCACCGAGTCAGGGTACCAAGAGACCCAGTACTTC.

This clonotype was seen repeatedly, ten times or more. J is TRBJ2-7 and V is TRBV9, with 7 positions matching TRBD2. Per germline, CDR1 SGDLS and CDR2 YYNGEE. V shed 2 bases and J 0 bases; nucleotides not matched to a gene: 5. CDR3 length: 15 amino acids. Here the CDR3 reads CASSVLAASSYEQYF. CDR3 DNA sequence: TGTGCCAGCAGCGTTCTAGCGGCGAGCTCCTACGAGCAGTACTTC.

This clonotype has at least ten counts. CDR3 DNA sequence: TGCGCCAGCAGCTTGGTAACTTTGGATACGCAGTATTTT. Protein sequence: CASSLVTLDTQYF. This sequence joins TRBV5-1 and TRBJ2-3; no clear D gene. The germline CDR1 and CDR2 sequences are SGHRS and YFSETQ. The germline V and J ends were trimmed by 0 bases and 6 bases, with 8 bases remaining between them. There are 13 residues in the CDR3.

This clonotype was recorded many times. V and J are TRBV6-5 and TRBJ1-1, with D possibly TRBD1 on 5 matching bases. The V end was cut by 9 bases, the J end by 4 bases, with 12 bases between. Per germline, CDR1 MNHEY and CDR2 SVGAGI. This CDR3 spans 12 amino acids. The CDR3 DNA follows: TGTGCCAGTTTCGAGGGGAGCACTGAAGCTTTCTTT. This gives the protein CASFEGSTEAFF.

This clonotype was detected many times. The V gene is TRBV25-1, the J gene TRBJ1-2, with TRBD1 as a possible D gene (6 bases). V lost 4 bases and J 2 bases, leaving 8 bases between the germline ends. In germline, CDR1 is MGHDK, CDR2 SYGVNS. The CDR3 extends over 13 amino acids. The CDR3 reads CASSGQVNYGYTF. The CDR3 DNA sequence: TGTGCCAGCAGTGGACAGGTGAACTATGGCTACACCTTC.

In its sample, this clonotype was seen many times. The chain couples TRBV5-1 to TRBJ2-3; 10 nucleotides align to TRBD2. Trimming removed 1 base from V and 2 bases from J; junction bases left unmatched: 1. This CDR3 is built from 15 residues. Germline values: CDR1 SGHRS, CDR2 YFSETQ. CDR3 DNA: TGCGCCAGCAGCTTGACTAGCGGGGTCACAGATACGCAGTATTTT. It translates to CASSLTSGVTDTQYF.